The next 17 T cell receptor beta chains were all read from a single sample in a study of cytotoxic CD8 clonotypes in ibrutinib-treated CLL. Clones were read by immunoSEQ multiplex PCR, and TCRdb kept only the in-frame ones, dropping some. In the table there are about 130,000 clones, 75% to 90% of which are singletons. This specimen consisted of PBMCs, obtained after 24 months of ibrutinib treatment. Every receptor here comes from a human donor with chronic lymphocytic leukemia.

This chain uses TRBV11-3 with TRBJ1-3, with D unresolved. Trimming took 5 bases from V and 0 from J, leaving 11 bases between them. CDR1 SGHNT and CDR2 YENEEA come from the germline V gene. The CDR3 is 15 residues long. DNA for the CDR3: TGTGCCAGCAGCCCGGGCGCGACCTCTGGAAACACCATATATTTT. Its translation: CASSPGATSGNTIYF.

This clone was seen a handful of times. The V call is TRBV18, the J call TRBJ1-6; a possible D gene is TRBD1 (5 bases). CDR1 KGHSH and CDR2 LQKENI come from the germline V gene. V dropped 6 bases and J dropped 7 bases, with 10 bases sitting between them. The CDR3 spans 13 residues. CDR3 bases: TGTGCCAGCTCGCCTTCAGGGAATTCACCCCTCCACTTT. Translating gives CASSPSGNSPLHF. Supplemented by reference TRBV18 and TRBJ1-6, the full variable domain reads NAGVMQNPRHLVRRRGQEARLRCSPMKGHSHVYWYRQLPEEGLKFMVYLQKENIIDESGMPKERFSAEFPKEGPSILRIQQVVRGDSAAYFCASSPSGNSPLHFGNGTRLTVT.

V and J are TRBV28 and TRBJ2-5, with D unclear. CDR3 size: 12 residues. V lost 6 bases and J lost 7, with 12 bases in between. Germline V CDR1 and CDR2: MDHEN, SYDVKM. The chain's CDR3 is CASSPLLGTQYF. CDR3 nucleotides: TGTGCCAGCAGCCCCCTGTTGGGGACCCAGTACTTC.

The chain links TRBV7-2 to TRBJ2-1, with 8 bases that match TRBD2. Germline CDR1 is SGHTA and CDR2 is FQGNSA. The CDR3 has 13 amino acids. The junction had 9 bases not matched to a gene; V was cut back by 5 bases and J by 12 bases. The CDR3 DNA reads TGTGCCAGCAGCCCCGGGGGGGCGGGAGGGCAGTTCTTC. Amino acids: CASSPGGAGGQFF.

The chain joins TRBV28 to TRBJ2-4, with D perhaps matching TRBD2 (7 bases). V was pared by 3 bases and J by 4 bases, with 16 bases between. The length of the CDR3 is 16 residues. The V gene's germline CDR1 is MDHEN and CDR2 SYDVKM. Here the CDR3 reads CASSFFEGGGKNIQYF. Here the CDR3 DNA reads TGTGCCAGCAGTTTTTTTGAGGGAGGGGGGAAAAACATTCAGTACTTC.

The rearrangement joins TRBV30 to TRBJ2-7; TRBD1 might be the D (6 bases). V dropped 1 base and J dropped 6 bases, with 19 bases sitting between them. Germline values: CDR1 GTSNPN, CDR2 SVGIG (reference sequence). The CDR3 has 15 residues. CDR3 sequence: CAWSAVGGRHPEQYF. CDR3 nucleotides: TGTGCCTGGAGTGCGGTTGGGGGCAGGCACCCCGAGCAGTACTTC. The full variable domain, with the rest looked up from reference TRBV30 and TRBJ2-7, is SQTIHQWPATLVQPVGSPLSLECTVEGTSNPNLYWYRQAAGRGLQLLFYSVGIGQISSEVPQNLSASRPQDRQFILSSKKLLLSDSGFYLCAWSAVGGRHPEQYFGPGTRLTVT.

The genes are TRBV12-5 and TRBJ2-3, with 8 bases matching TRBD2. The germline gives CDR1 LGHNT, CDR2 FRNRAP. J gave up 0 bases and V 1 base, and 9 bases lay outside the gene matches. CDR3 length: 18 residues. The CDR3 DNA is TGTGCTAGTGGTTTGGCCCCGATTGGCGGGGGGAGCACAGATACGCAGTATTTT. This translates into CASGLAPIGGGSTDTQYF.

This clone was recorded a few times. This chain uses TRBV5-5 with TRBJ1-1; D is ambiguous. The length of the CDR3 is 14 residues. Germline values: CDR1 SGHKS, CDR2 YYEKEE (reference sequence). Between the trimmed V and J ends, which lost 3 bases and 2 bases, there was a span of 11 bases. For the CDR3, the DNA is TGTGCCAGCAGCTGGACGGGAATAAACACTGAAGCTTTCTTT. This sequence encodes CASSWTGINTEAFF.

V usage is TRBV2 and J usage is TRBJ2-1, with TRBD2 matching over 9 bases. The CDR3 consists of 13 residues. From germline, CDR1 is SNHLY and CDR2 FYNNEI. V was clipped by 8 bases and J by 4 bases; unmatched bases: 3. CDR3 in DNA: TGTGCCAGCCCGGGACTAGCTTACAATGAGCAGTTCTTC. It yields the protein CASPGLAYNEQFF. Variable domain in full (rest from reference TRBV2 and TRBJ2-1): EPEVTQTPSHQVTQMGQEVILRCVPISNHLYFYWYRQILGQKVEFLVSFYNNEISEKSEIFDDQFSVERPDGSNFTLKIRSTKLEDSAMYFCASPGLAYNEQFFGPGTRLTVL.

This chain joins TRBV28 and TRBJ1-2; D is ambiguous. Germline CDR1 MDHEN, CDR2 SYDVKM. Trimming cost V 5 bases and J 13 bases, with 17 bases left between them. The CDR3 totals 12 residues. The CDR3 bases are TGTGCCAGCAGTGATATAATGCTTCTCGCCACCTTC. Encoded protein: CASSDIMLLATF.

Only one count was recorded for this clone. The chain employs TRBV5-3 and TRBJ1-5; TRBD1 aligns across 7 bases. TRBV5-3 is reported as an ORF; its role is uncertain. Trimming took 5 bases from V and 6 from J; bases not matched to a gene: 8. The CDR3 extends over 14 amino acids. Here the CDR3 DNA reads TGTGCCAGAAGTGGCAAGGGGGCTGGTCAGCCCCAGCATTTT. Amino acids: CARSGKGAGQPQHF.

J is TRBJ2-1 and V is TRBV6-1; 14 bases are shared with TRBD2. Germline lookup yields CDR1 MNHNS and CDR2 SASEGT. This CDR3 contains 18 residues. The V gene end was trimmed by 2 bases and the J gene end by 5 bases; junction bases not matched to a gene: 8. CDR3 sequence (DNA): TGTGCCAGCAGTGAATCCTGGACTAGCGGGGGGCCCGACAATGAGCAGTTCTTC. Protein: CASSESWTSGGPDNEQFF.

CDR3 in DNA: TGTGCCAGCAGTGAATATCGGGGGCAAGAGACCCAGTACTTC. The encoded protein is CASSEYRGQETQYF. The chain couples TRBV25-1 to TRBJ2-5; a weak D match, TRBD2 (6 bases). CDR3 size: 14 residues. The germline V gene encodes CDR1 MGHDK and CDR2 SYGVNS. V was pared by 0 bases and J by 2 bases, with 7 bases between.

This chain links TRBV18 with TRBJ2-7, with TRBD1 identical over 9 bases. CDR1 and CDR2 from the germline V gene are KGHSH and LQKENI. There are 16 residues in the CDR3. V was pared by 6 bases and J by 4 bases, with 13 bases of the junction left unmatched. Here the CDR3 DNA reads TGTGCCAGCTCGCGTAATTCCGGGACAGGGACGTACGAGCAGTACTTC. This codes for CASSRNSGTGTYEQYF.

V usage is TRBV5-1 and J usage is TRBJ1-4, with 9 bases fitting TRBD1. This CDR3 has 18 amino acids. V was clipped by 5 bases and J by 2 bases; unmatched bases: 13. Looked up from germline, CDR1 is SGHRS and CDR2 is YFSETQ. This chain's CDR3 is CASRMVTGGRGTNEKLFF. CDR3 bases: TGCGCCAGCAGGATGGTGACAGGGGGACGGGGGACTAATGAAAAACTGTTTTTT.

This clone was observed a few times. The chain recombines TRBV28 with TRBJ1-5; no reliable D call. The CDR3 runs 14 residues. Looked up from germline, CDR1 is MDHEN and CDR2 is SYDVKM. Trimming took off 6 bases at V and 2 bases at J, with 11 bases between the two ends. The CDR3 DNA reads TGTGCCAGCAGCTTTAGGAGGGGCAATCAGCCCCAGCATTTT. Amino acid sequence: CASSFRRGNQPQHF.

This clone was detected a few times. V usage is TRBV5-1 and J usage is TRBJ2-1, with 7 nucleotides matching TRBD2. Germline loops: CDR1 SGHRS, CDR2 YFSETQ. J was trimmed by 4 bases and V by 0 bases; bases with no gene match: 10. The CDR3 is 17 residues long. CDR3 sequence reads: CASSLGLASGQYNEQFF. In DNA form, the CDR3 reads TGCGCCAGCAGCTTGGGTCTCGCTAGCGGCCAATACAATGAGCAGTTCTTC.